This T cell receptor beta chain was captured by sequencing in a study of T cell responses to AZD1222 COVID-19 vaccine. A note on this clone: Its antigen is still unknown.

Notes on the study in general: Clonal diversity may have been underestimated in mostly white British donors. Nearly half of spike-specific TCRs reportedly target variant regions that are unmutated in the B.1.351 and B.1.1.7 variants. Vaccine-associated CD4 TCRs ranged over spike, dominating at 160-218 and 743-854.

Data came from immunoSEQ multiplex PCR; TCRdb stores just in-frame clones and leaves some out. The sample consists of about 85,000 clones, 80% to 90% of them appearing once. Germline CDR1 reads LNHDA; CDR2 reads SQIVND (reference sequence). V lost 4 bases and J lost 5, with 20 bases in between. This CDR3 is built from 16 residues. Sequencing used peripheral blood, obtained on day 0 of AZD1222 vaccination. The chain uses TRBV19 and TRBJ2-5; TRBD2 might be the D (8 bases). The receptor was isolated from an adult in good health. The CDR3 is CASSTREGARMETQYF. The CDR3 DNA reads TGTGCCAGTAGTACCCGGGAGGGGGCTAGGATGGAGACCCAGTACTTC.